Following are 24 T cell receptor beta chains from one sample sequenced in a study of cytomegalovirus exposure and HLA in healthy donors. The study ran its PCR with 60 Vbeta and 13 Jbeta primers. Only in-frame clones appear in the TCRdb table, and some are missing; sequencing was by immunoSEQ multiplex PCR. Among tens of thousands of clones listed, about 75% were seen once. Sequencing used PBMCs. The receptors stem from a man aged 35-49 years in good health and CMV-seronegative.

V is TRBV15 and J is TRBJ2-5, with 11 bases aligning to TRBD1. Per the germline V gene, CDR1 is LNHNV and CDR2 is YYDKDF (reference sequence). This CDR3 contains 15 residues. The V segment lost 1 base and the J segment 5 bases; nucleotides outside the gene matches: 3. CDR3 loop: CATSRGTGGRETQYF. Here the CDR3 DNA reads TGTGCCACCAGCAGAGGGACAGGGGGCAGGGAGACCCAGTACTTC.

DNA of the CDR3: TGTGCCAGCAGCTTAGGAGAGCGGGGGTACGGGAAGACCCAGTACTTC. Protein product: CASSLGERGYGKTQYF. The gene calls are TRBV7-6 and TRBJ2-5, with TRBD2 identical over 8 bases. CDR1 and CDR2 (germline): SGHVS, FNYEAQ. Trimming at V came to 1 base and at J to 6 bases, leaving 10 bases not matched to a gene. The CDR3 spans 16 residues.

In this sample, this clone turned up once. The rearrangement links TRBV28 to TRBJ2-5; D perhaps matches TRBD2 (6 bases). V lost 5 bases and J lost 5, with 18 bases in between. The CDR3 is made up of 15 amino acids. Germline CDR1 reads MDHEN; CDR2 reads SYDVKM. The CDR3 loop is CASSPPGLGSETQYF. As DNA, the CDR3 is TGTGCCAGCAGTCCTCCGGGACTGGGATCGGAGACCCAGTACTTC.

The V call is TRBV10-3, the J call TRBJ2-3; the match to TRBD2 covers 11 bases. The CDR3 is made up of 17 amino acids. Trimming cost V 4 bases and J 0 bases; bases outside gene matches: 6. CDR1 and CDR2 from the germline V gene are ENHRY and SYGVKD. The CDR3 loop is CAISGLAGGTSTDTQYF. The DNA for the CDR3 is TGTGCCATCAGTGGGCTAGCGGGAGGCACTAGCACAGATACGCAGTATTTT.

In nucleotides, the CDR3 is TGCGCCAGCAGCTTGGCCCACAATACCAACAATGAGCAGTTCTTC. Protein: CASSLAHNTNNEQFF. J is TRBJ2-1 and V is TRBV5-1, with D unresolved. Looked up from germline, CDR1 is SGHRS and CDR2 is YFSETQ. The ends were cut back, 0 bases at V and 5 bases at J, with 12 bases in the middle. The CDR3 runs to 15 residues. Full variable domain (rest looked up from reference TRBV5-1 and TRBJ2-1): KAGVTQTPRYLIKTRGQQVTLSCSPISGHRSVSWYQQTPGQGLQFLFEYFSETQRNKGNFPGRFSGRQFSNSRSEMNVSTLELGDSALYLCASSLAHNTNNEQFFGPGTRLTVL.

The chain joins TRBV6-1 to TRBJ2-1; the D is unclear. There are 14 residues in the CDR3. Germline values: CDR1 MNHNS, CDR2 SASEGT. CDR3 region: CFCSEEPFYNEQFF. The CDR3 bases are TGTTTCTGCTCCGAGGAGCCTTTCTACAATGAGCAGTTCTTC.

This chain connects TRBV5-1 to TRBJ2-1; perhaps TRBD2 as D (5 bases). The CDR3 has 16 residues. Trimming took 0 bases from V and 6 from J, leaving 16 bases between them. Germline V lookup: CDR1 SGHRS, CDR2 YFSETQ. CDR3 coding DNA: TGCGCCAGCAGCTTGGGAGGAGAGGGCTGGGGCAATGAGCAGTTCTTC. Its translation: CASSLGGEGWGNEQFF.

The V gene is TRBV15, the J gene TRBJ2-1, with 7 nucleotides matching TRBD2. Unmatched junction bases numbered 8, after V lost 1 base and J lost 2 bases. The CDR3 has 17 residues. The germline gives CDR1 LNHNV, CDR2 YYDKDF (reference sequence). The CDR3 DNA follows: TGTGCCACCAGCAGAGCAAGGGCGGGAGCTACCTACAATGAGCAGTTCTTC. Amino acids: CATSRARAGATYNEQFF.

This clone showed up just once. The CDR3 sequence: CASRSQGGTGELFF. The CDR3 DNA reads as TGTGCCAGCAGGAGCCAGGGGGGAACCGGGGAGCTGTTTTTT. This chain joins TRBV28 and TRBJ2-2; TRBD1 is a possible D gene (7 bases). Germline V lookup: CDR1 MDHEN, CDR2 SYDVKM. V was trimmed by 6 bases and J by 5 bases, leaving 13 bases between them. There are 14 residues in the CDR3.

The chain carries TRBV12-5 and TRBJ2-3; the match to TRBD1 covers 7 bases. The CDR3 is made up of 15 amino acids. CDR1 and CDR2 from the germline V gene are LGHNT and FRNRAP. The V and J ends lost 5 bases and 0 bases, in that order; junction bases with no gene match: 5. The CDR3 loop reads CASGLTGMSTDTQYF. The CDR3 region has the DNA TGTGCTAGTGGTCTGACAGGGATGAGCACAGATACGCAGTATTTT.

This clone was seen just once. V is TRBV5-1 and J is TRBJ2-7; 8 bases are shared with TRBD2. The CDR3 spans 16 residues. Germline CDR1 is SGHRS and CDR2 is YFSETQ. Trimming at V came to 0 bases and at J to 0 bases, leaving 5 bases not matched to a gene. CDR3 sequence reads: CASSLVSGATSYEQYF. The DNA of the CDR3 is TGCGCCAGCAGCTTGGTTAGCGGGGCAACCTCCTACGAGCAGTACTTC.

The rearrangement joins TRBV11-2 to TRBJ2-7; possible D gene TRBD2, 5 bases. Trimming shortened V by 5 bases and J by 1 base, and 18 bases separated the two germline ends. This CDR3 is built from 16 residues. The germline V gene has CDR1 SGHAT and CDR2 FQNNGV. The CDR3 nucleotides are TGTGCCAGCAGCACCCTCAAGCCCCGGGGATCCTACGAGCAGTACTTC. Protein product: CASSTLKPRGSYEQYF.

This clone is a singleton in its sample. The gene calls are TRBV6-1 and TRBJ1-3; TRBD1 aligns across 7 bases. This CDR3 spans 14 amino acids. The J segment lost 4 bases and the V segment lost 7 bases, leaving 7 bases of the junction unmatched. Germline CDR1 is MNHNS and CDR2 is SASEGT. The CDR3 bases are TGTGCCAGCATTTCGGACAGGATCGGAAACACCATATATTTT. Encoded protein: CASISDRIGNTIYF.

The J gene is TRBJ2-7, the V gene TRBV29-1; D possibly corresponds to TRBD1 (5 bases). The V gene's germline CDR1 is SQVTM and CDR2 ANQGSEA. The CDR3 has 14 amino acids. V shed 0 bases and J shed 0 bases, with 9 bases lying between them. The DNA for the CDR3 is TGCAGCGTTGAAGATTGGGGCAGCTCCTACGAGCAGTACTTC. This codes for CSVEDWGSSYEQYF.

The genes are TRBV7-2 and TRBJ2-1; 12 bases agree with TRBD2. The CDR3 has 16 residues. Germline assignment: CDR1 SGHTA and CDR2 FQGNSA. J lost 5 bases, V lost 5 bases, and 7 bases had no gene match. The CDR3 DNA follows: TGTGCCAGCAGCCCCGAACTAGCGGGAGGCAACAATGAGCAGTTCTTC. Translation gives CASSPELAGGNNEQFF.

About this clone: Germline and junction disagree at one end, which may indicate a read error. J is TRBJ1-2 and V is TRBV18, with 9 bases matching TRBD1. Germline CDR1 and CDR2: KGHSH and LQKENI. This CDR3 region has 13 residues. The CDR3 region is CASSPQDRGGYTF. DNA for the CDR3: TGTGCCAGCTCTCCACAGGACAGGGGAGGCTACACCTTC.

The chain uses TRBV9 and TRBJ1-4; D is ambiguous. Germline CDR1 SGDLS, CDR2 YYNGEE. The CDR3 runs 15 residues. Trimming left V 3 bases short and J 0 bases short, with 9 bases between. For the CDR3, the DNA is TGTGCCAGCAGCGCCGGGAGTGCAACTAATGAAAAACTGTTTTTT. It yields the protein CASSAGSATNEKLFF.

V is TRBV18 and J is TRBJ1-2; 7 bases line up with TRBD1. The V gene's germline CDR1 is KGHSH and CDR2 LQKENI. Trimming at V came to 3 bases and at J to 8 bases, leaving 3 bases not matched to a gene. The CDR3 has 12 residues. The CDR3 reads CASSPQGVGYTF. The CDR3 DNA reads TGTGCCAGCTCACCCCAGGGGGTGGGCTACACCTTC.

The V call is TRBV2, the J call TRBJ2-1, with D possibly being TRBD2 (6 bases). CDR1 is SNHLY and CDR2 is FYNNEI in the germline V gene. CDR3 size: 11 residues. Trimming pared 10 bases from V and 10 bases from J, leaving 14 bases between. CDR3 nucleotides: TGTGCCAACCGCACTGGAGGGGAGCAGTTCTTC. Translated, it gives CANRTGGEQFF.

This clone was counted a single time. The chain combines TRBV6-4 with TRBJ2-5, with D possibly TRBD1 on 6 matching bases. With 6 bases removed from V and 2 bases from J, the gap between germline ends came to 10 bases. Per the germline V gene, CDR1 is MRHNA and CDR2 is SNTAGT. CDR3 length equals 13 residues. CDR3 bases: TGTGCCAGCAGCCCCACAGGGCAAGAGACCCAGTACTTC. It yields the protein CASSPTGQETQYF.

This chain uses TRBV5-4 with TRBJ1-4; D gene uncertain. The germline gives CDR1 SGHNT, CDR2 YYREEE (reference sequence). Deletions cut 4 bases from V and 5 bases from J, with 12 bases between. The CDR3 runs to 14 residues. CDR3 protein: CASSTEAGNEKLFF. In DNA form, the CDR3 reads TGTGCCAGCAGCACGGAGGCCGGGAATGAAAAACTGTTTTTT.

The chain combines TRBV29-1 with TRBJ2-2; tentative D call: TRBD1 (6 bases). Germline values: CDR1 SQVTM, CDR2 ANQGSEA. V was pared by 0 bases and J by 1 base, with 12 bases between. This CDR3 has 16 residues. CDR3 loop: CSVEDPYRVNTGELFF. CDR3 nucleotide sequence: TGCAGCGTTGAAGACCCTTACAGGGTGAACACCGGGGAGCTGTTTTTT.

The rearrangement links TRBV28 to TRBJ2-5; 7 bases map to TRBD1. The trim removed 8 bases at V and 3 bases at J, leaving 9 bases unmatched. The CDR3 runs 14 residues. Per germline, CDR1 MDHEN and CDR2 SYDVKM. CDR3 residues: CASCDRVKKETQYF. Written as DNA, the CDR3 is TGTGCCAGCTGTGACAGGGTAAAGAAAGAGACCCAGTACTTC.

The V gene is TRBV9, the J gene TRBJ2-5, with 7 positions matching TRBD1. This CDR3 is 15 amino acids long. Germline-derived CDR1 and CDR2 are SGDLS and YYNGEE. V shed 2 bases, J shed 4 bases, and the junction held 8 bases outside the gene matches. The CDR3 here is CASSVSLTGRETQYF. The CDR3 DNA follows: TGTGCCAGCAGCGTTTCTTTGACAGGGAGAGAGACCCAGTACTTC.